The next 8 T cell receptor beta chains were all read from a single sample in a study of PD-1 blockade in classical Hodgkin lymphoma (TCRdb year 2020). The library was prepared using the immunoSEQ multiplex PCR assay. The table comes from immuneACCESS by way of TCRdb, which keeps in-frame sequences with V and J called. Part of the clones is missing from these tables; in studies checked, under half for an unresolved V gene and the rest for unknown reasons. A total of about 10,000 clones appear in this sample, 76% of them only once. The ten most abundant clones make up about 25% of the sample. In the paper's terms, the time point label means: cycle 1 day 1 (C1D1), immediately before nivolumab initiation. Every trial patient had relapsed after autologous stem cell transplantation, and cohorts A, B and C differed in prior brentuximab vedotin exposure. The source material was peripheral blood mononuclear cells (PBMCs), sampled at baseline. These receptors were obtained from a human donor with classical Hodgkin lymphoma.

The rearrangement joins TRBV14 to TRBJ2-4; 13 bases agree with TRBD2. Trimming removed 1 base from V and 7 bases from J; junction bases left unmatched: 13. The CDR3 covers 19 residues. The germline CDR1 and CDR2 sequences are SGHDN and FVKESK. In nucleotides, the CDR3 is TGTGCCAGCAGCCAAGCCGGGCCGGGACTAGCGGGAAGCGAGAACATTCAGTACTTC. Translation gives CASSQAGPGLAGSENIQYF.

This chain uses TRBV19 with TRBJ1-2; a weak D match, TRBD1 (5 bases). Looked up from germline, CDR1 is LNHDA and CDR2 is SQIVND (reference sequence). The V gene lost 3 bases and the J gene lost 5 bases, with 16 bases spanning the gap. The length of the CDR3 is 15 residues. The CDR3 DNA reads as TGTGCCAGTAGTATGGTGGGAGTCCGGGGGTATGGCTACACCTTC. It is translated as CASSMVGVRGYGYTF.

This clone has just a few counts. V and J are TRBV19 and TRBJ2-1; 11 bases align to TRBD2. The CDR3 totals 14 residues. V lost 6 bases, J lost 9 bases, and 7 bases stayed unmatched. CDR1 LNHDA and CDR2 SQIVND come from the germline V gene (reference sequence). CDR3 residues: CASSVAGGPSEQFF. CDR3 coding DNA: TGTGCCAGTAGCGTAGCGGGAGGGCCCAGTGAGCAGTTCTTC.

The rearrangement uses TRBV4-1 and TRBJ1-5, with 7 bases lining up with TRBD1. Germline V lookup: CDR1 MGHRA, CDR2 YSYEKL. This CDR3 spans 15 amino acids. The J segment lost 5 bases and the V segment lost 0 bases, leaving 4 bases of the junction unmatched. The CDR3 DNA sequence: TGCGCCAGCAGCCAAGATATAACAGGGGATCAGCCCCAGCATTTT. Amino acids: CASSQDITGDQPQHF.

J is TRBJ2-1 and V is TRBV27; unclear D gene. The germline gives CDR1 MNHEY, CDR2 SMNVEV (reference sequence). The V end lost 8 bases, the J end lost 5 bases, and 16 bases lay between the germline ends. There are 14 residues in the CDR3. Written as DNA, the CDR3 is TGTGCCAGCTGGAGAAGAGCCTCGGACAATGAGCAGTTCTTC. Translated, it gives CASWRRASDNEQFF.

The rearrangement links TRBV10-1 to TRBJ2-3; D is undetermined. CDR1 and CDR2 from the germline V gene are WNHNN and SYGVQD (reference sequence). Deletions cut 6 bases from V and 6 bases from J, with 7 bases between. The CDR3 spans 11 residues. In DNA form, the CDR3 reads TGCGCCAGCAGCCTAGGGGATACGCAGTATTTT. Protein product: CASSLGDTQYF.

This chain joins TRBV7-9 and TRBJ2-5, with D uncertain. The CDR3 length is 12 residues. The V end lost 5 bases, the J end lost 5 bases, and 9 bases lay between the germline ends. From germline, CDR1 is SEHNR and CDR2 FQNEAQ (reference sequence). CDR3 sequence (DNA): TGTGCCAGCAGCCCCCCGTGGGAGACCCAGTACTTC. Its translation is CASSPPWETQYF.

The chain has TRBV5-5 and TRBJ1-2; D is unclear. Germline-derived CDR1 and CDR2 are SGHKS and YYEKEE (reference sequence). CDR3 length: 14 residues. V gave up 0 bases and J gave up 8 bases, with 14 bases separating them. As DNA, the CDR3 is TGTGCCAGCAGCTTGGAATTCGGCACTTTAGGCTACACCTTC. This gives the protein CASSLEFGTLGYTF.